A single sample is the source of the 8 T cell receptor beta chains below, sequenced in a study of PD-1 blockade in classical Hodgkin lymphoma. Regarding time point: cycle 4 day 1 (C4D1), after less than seven weeks of nivolumab. There was relapse after autologous stem cell transplantation in every patient, and there was variation in brentuximab vedotin exposure. Magnetic negative selection was used to purify CD4+ T cells from thawed PBMCs. Assay: immunoSEQ multiplex PCR; the TCRdb copy retains only in-frame clones and omits some. Of under 30,000 clones listed, approximately 90% are singletons. The sample was CD4+ T cells from blood, taken before the fourth cycle of nivolumab. The receptor source for this set is a human donor with classical Hodgkin lymphoma.

V gene TRBV5-1 combines with J gene TRBJ2-1, with D uncertain. The CDR3 contains 14 residues. The V end was cut by 0 bases, the J end by 5 bases, with 9 bases between. From germline, CDR1 is SGHRS and CDR2 YFSETQ. CDR3 DNA: TGCGCCAGCAGCTTGGGCAGTCCGAACAATGAGCAGTTCTTC. Translated: CASSLGSPNNEQFF.

The V and J genes are TRBV29-1 and TRBJ2-1, with TRBD2 identical over 8 bases. Germline V gene data show CDR1 as SQVTM and CDR2 as ANQGSEA. This CDR3 has 15 amino acids. V lost 7 bases, J lost 6 bases, and 14 bases stayed unmatched. The CDR3 sequence: CSGLRLAGGPNEQFF. The CDR3 nucleotides are TGCAGCGGCCTACGGCTCGCGGGAGGCCCCAATGAGCAGTTCTTC.

The chain uses TRBV7-2 and TRBJ2-1; D not certain. The germline V gene encodes CDR1 SGHTA and CDR2 FQGNSA. CDR3 length: 14 amino acids. V lost 5 bases to trimming and J lost 6 bases, with 14 bases between them. The CDR3, as DNA: TGTGCCAGCAGCAGAGAAATCGGTTTCAATGAGCAGTTCTTC. It is translated as CASSREIGFNEQFF.

This chain connects TRBV15 to TRBJ2-7, with a weak D call TRBD2 (5 bases). Trimming took off 9 bases at V and 3 bases at J, with 18 bases between the two ends. The CDR3 runs to 14 residues. Germline V gives CDR1 LNHNV, CDR2 YYDKDF (reference sequence). This CDR3 reads CATTKNGDVYEQYF. CDR3 bases: TGTGCCACTACTAAAAACGGGGATGTCTACGAGCAGTACTTC. Full variable domain (outside the CDR3, taken from reference TRBV15 and TRBJ2-7): DAMVIQNPRYQVTQFGKPVTLSCSQTLNHNVMYWYQQKSSQAPKLLFHYYDKDFNNEADTPDNFQSRRPNTSFCFLDIRSPGLGDTAMYLCATTKNGDVYEQYFGPGTRLTVT.

The table lists this clone with a count of one. V gene TRBV7-3 combines with J gene TRBJ2-1; 7 positions agree with TRBD2. V was clipped by 5 bases and J by 6 bases; unmatched bases: 10. CDR3 length equals 15 residues. Germline V CDR1 and CDR2: SGHTA, FQGTGA. CDR3 nucleotides: TGTGCCAGCAGCCAACGGGCGGGAGTGATCAATGAGCAGTTCTTC. Protein sequence: CASSQRAGVINEQFF. Full variable domain (outside the CDR3, taken from reference TRBV7-3 and TRBJ2-1): GAGVSQTPSNKVTEKGKYVELRCDPISGHTALYWYRQSLGQGPEFLIYFQGTGAADDSGLPNDRFFAVRPEGSVSTLKIQRTERGDSAVYLCASSQRAGVINEQFFGPGTRLTVL.

The CDR3 here is CASSLSRGVLTEAFF. DNA for the CDR3: TGTGCCAGCAGCTTAAGTAGGGGGGTACTCACTGAAGCTTTCTTT. This chain joins TRBV7-9 and TRBJ1-1; TRBD1 is a possible D gene (6 bases). This CDR3 comprises 15 residues. Trimming took 2 bases from V and 4 from J, leaving 14 bases between them. Germline CDR1 reads SEHNR; CDR2 reads FQNEAQ (reference sequence). Drawing the rest from reference TRBV7-9 and TRBJ1-1, the complete variable domain is DTGVSQNPRHKITKRGQNVTFRCDPISEHNRLYWYRQTLGQGPEFLTYFQNEAQLEKSRLLSDRFSAERPKGSFSTLEIQRTEQGDSAMYLCASSLSRGVLTEAFFGQGTRLTVV.

This sequence joins TRBV18 and TRBJ2-7, with TRBD2 matching 10 bases. The CDR3 spans 13 residues. CDR1 and CDR2 from the germline V gene are KGHSH and LQKENI. V was pared by 5 bases and J by 6 bases, with 4 bases of the junction left unmatched. CDR3 amino acids: CASSTLAGSEQYF. CDR3 nucleotide sequence: TGTGCCAGCTCAACACTAGCGGGGAGCGAGCAGTACTTC.

The chain's CDR3 is CASKWDGSSYNEQFF. CDR3 in DNA: TGTGCCAGCAAGTGGGACGGGAGCTCCTACAATGAGCAGTTCTTC. The rearrangement links TRBV27 to TRBJ2-1; D perhaps matches TRBD2 (6 bases). CDR1 is MNHEY and CDR2 is SMNVEV in the germline V gene (reference sequence). The V and J ends lost 7 bases and 0 bases respectively, with 13 bases between them. The CDR3 length is 15 residues.